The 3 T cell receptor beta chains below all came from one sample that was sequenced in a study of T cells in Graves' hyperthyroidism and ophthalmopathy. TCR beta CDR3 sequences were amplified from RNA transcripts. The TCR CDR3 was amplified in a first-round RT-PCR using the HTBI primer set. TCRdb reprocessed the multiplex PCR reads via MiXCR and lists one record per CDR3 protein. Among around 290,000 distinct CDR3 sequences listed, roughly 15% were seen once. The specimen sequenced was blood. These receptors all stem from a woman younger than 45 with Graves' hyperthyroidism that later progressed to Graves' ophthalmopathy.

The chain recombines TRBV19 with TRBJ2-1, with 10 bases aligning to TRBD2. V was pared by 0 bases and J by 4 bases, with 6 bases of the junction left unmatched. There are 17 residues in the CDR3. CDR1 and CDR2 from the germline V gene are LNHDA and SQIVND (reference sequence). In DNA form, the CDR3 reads TGTGCCAGTAGTATAGATCGGGCAGCGGGAGGGTACAATGAGCAGTTCTTC. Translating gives CASSIDRAAGGYNEQFF.

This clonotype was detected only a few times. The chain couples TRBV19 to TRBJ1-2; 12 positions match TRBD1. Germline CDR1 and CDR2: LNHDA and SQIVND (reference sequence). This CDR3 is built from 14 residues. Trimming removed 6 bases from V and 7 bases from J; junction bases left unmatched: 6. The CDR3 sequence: CASSRGQGAGGYTF. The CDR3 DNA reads TGTGCCAGTAGCAGGGGACAGGGGGCCGGTGGCTACACCTTC. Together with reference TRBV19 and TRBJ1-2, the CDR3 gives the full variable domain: DGGITQSPKYLFRKEGQNVTLSCEQNLNHDAMYWYRQDPGQGLRLIYYSQIVNDFQKGDIAEGYSVSREKKESFPLTVTSAQKNPTAFYLCASSRGQGAGGYTFGSGTRLTVV.

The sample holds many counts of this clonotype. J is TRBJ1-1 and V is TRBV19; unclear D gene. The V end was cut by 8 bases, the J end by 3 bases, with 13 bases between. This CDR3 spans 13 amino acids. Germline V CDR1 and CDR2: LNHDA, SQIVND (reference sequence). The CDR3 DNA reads TGTGCCAGTGCGCCCTGGGGTGACACTGAAGCTTTCTTT. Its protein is CASAPWGDTEAFF.